The text below deals with one T cell receptor beta chain. The CDR3 loop spans 12 amino acids. CDR1 SGHTA and CDR2 FQGNSA come from the germline V gene. V dropped 4 bases and J dropped 0 bases, with 4 bases sitting between them. The data were obtained in a study of OX40 agonist ivuxolimab in advanced cancers. Study background: Patients were dosed with the agonistic anti-OX40 (CD134) antibody ivuxolimab.

Baseline, cycle 4 day 1, and cycle 7 day 1 were the blood sampling points. Here immunoSEQ multiplex PCR was the method, and the copy in TCRdb shows in-frame clones only, minus some. The sample has approximately 62,000 clones, approximately 85% seen once. The genes are TRBV7-2 and TRBJ2-7, with D uncertain. The sequence derives from an adult with an advanced solid tumor such as melanoma, head and neck, liver or kidney cancer. The starting material was CD4+ or CD8+ T cells sorted from blood, obtained in a trial of the OX40 agonist ivuxolimab. CDR3 coding DNA: TGTGCCAGCAGCTCGAGCTCCTACGAGCAGTACTTC. Its protein product is CASSSSSYEQYF.